A single sample gave rise to the 18 T cell receptor beta chains below, sequenced in a study of T cell responses to AZD1222 COVID-19 vaccine (dated by TCRdb to the early 2020s). Library creation used the immunoSEQ multiplex PCR assay. In its TCRdb copy, this immuneACCESS table keeps in-frame sequences only and misses some clones. Where compared with another copy, unresolved V genes explain less than half of these, and the others have no known cause. Counted in this sample were 150,000 to 200,000 clones; over 80% of them appeared once. Less than 3% of the sample goes to the ten largest clones. The sample's time point label, in plain terms: baseline before first vaccination. According to the study, the label for this sample's treatment or condition signals: meningococcal conjugate vaccine given as trial control. Sequencing used peripheral blood, obtained on day 0 of MenACWY control vaccination. Receptors originate from an adult in good health.

The rearrangement links TRBV5-1 to TRBJ2-3; 12 nucleotides agree with TRBD2. With V trimmed by 0 bases and J by 4 bases, 6 bases remained unmatched. The germline V gene has CDR1 SGHRS and CDR2 YFSETQ. CDR3 length: 17 residues. The CDR3, as DNA: TGCGCCAGCAGCTTGGACCTAGCGGGAGGGGGAGCAGATACGCAGTATTTT. It translates to CASSLDLAGGGADTQYF. Variable domain in full (rest from reference TRBV5-1 and TRBJ2-3): KAGVTQTPRYLIKTRGQQVTLSCSPISGHRSVSWYQQTPGQGLQFLFEYFSETQRNKGNFPGRFSGRQFSNSRSEMNVSTLELGDSALYLCASSLDLAGGGADTQYFGPGTRLTVL.

Turning to this clone: In the same sample, other DNA sequences code for this CDR3. The rearrangement joins TRBV30 to TRBJ2-7; 8 nucleotides align to TRBD1. Germline CDR1 GTSNPN, CDR2 SVGIG (reference sequence). Trimming cost V 3 bases and J 4 bases; bases outside gene matches: 8. The CDR3 runs to 14 residues. The CDR3 DNA reads TGTGCCTGGAGCGTCCGGGACAGGTGGTACGAGCAGTACTTC. Translating it yields CAWSVRDRWYEQYF.

The gene calls are TRBV6-7 and TRBJ2-7; the D is unclear. TRBV6-7 is filed as an ORF, its function uncertain. This CDR3 is built from 13 residues. Trimming removed 0 bases from V and 3 bases from J, with 6 bases in between. The CDR3 protein is CASSYSAVYEQYF. The DNA of the CDR3 is TGTGCCAGCAGTTACTCGGCAGTCTACGAGCAGTACTTC.

The rearrangement uses TRBV28 and TRBJ1-2, with 7 nucleotides matching TRBD1. Germline-derived CDR1 and CDR2 are MDHEN and SYDVKM. This CDR3 comprises 13 residues. The V gene end was trimmed by 6 bases and the J gene end by 6 bases; junction bases not matched to a gene: 7. CDR3 amino acids: CASRPRGRDGYTF. The CDR3 DNA sequence: TGTGCCAGCAGACCCAGGGGGAGGGATGGCTACACCTTC.

This chain links TRBV7-9 with TRBJ1-2; D unresolved. The CDR3 is 14 amino acids. V was clipped by 5 bases and J by 8 bases, with 18 bases between them. Germline V gene sequence: CDR1 SEHNR, CDR2 FQNEAQ (reference sequence). The CDR3 DNA is TGTGCCAGCAGCCCGCCGGGTAGAGACCGGGGCTACACCTTC. Encoded protein: CASSPPGRDRGYTF. Based on the CDR3 plus reference TRBV7-9 and TRBJ1-2, the full variable domain is DTGVSQNPRHKITKRGQNVTFRCDPISEHNRLYWYRQTLGQGPEFLTYFQNEAQLEKSRLLSDRFSAERPKGSFSTLEIQRTEQGDSAMYLCASSPPGRDRGYTFGSGTRLTVV.

The gene calls are TRBV18 and TRBJ2-5; weak D call: TRBD1 (5 bases). Germline loops: CDR1 KGHSH, CDR2 LQKENI. This CDR3 is built from 14 residues. Trimming removed 4 bases from V and 1 base from J, with 10 bases in between. The DNA of the CDR3 is TGTGCCAGCTCACACGACAGCACCCAAGAGACCCAGTACTTC. The encoded protein is CASSHDSTQETQYF.

The V and J genes are TRBV3-1 (or the pseudogene TRBV3-2) and TRBJ1-1; 7 nucleotides agree with TRBD1. J lost 4 bases, V lost 2 bases, and 1 base had no gene match. This CDR3 has 13 residues. Germline V gene data show CDR1 as LGHDT and CDR2 as YNNKEL (reference sequence). Here the CDR3 reads CASSQQGGTEAFF. CDR3 DNA: TGTGCCAGCAGCCAACAGGGGGGCACTGAAGCTTTCTTT.

The gene calls are TRBV19 and TRBJ1-5; 8 bases map to TRBD1. The CDR3 contains 15 residues. The J segment lost 7 bases and the V segment lost 3 bases, leaving 8 bases of the junction unmatched. Germline V CDR1 and CDR2: LNHDA, SQIVND (reference sequence). CDR3 amino acids: CASSIAQGARQPQHF. The CDR3 nucleotides are TGTGCCAGTAGTATTGCCCAGGGGGCAAGGCAGCCCCAGCATTTT.

The J gene is TRBJ2-4, the V gene TRBV6-5, with 7 nucleotides matching TRBD2. V lost 4 bases, J lost 12 bases, and 9 bases stayed unmatched. The CDR3 is 13 residues long. Germline V gene lookup returns CDR1 MNHEY and CDR2 SVGAGI. The CDR3 loop reads CASSSNPSGDQYF. The CDR3 nucleotides read TGTGCCAGCAGTTCCAATCCTAGCGGAGATCAGTACTTC.

The V call is TRBV6-5, the J call TRBJ2-4; TRBD1 agrees at 9 bases. V was clipped by 4 bases and J by 8 bases; unmatched bases: 12. Germline CDR1 reads MNHEY; CDR2 reads SVGAGI. CDR3 length: 16 residues. The CDR3 sequence: CASSSGTGTQTDIQYF. The DNA for the CDR3 is TGTGCCAGCAGTTCCGGGACAGGGACACAGACGGACATTCAGTACTTC.

The CDR3 is CASSSLTTSGSSTDTQYF. For the CDR3, the DNA is TGTGCCAGCAGCTCGCTTACCACTAGCGGGAGTAGCACAGATACGCAGTATTTT. The chain couples TRBV11-2 to TRBJ2-3; TRBD2 matches at 11 bases. Germline V gene sequence: CDR1 SGHAT, CDR2 FQNNGV. J gave up 0 bases and V 4 bases, and 9 bases lay outside the gene matches. The CDR3 spans 18 residues.

The chain employs TRBV28 and TRBJ2-1; 10 nucleotides match TRBD1. In germline, CDR1 is MDHEN, CDR2 SYDVKM. V was clipped by 5 bases and J by 8 bases; unmatched bases: 9. The CDR3 consists of 15 residues. The CDR3 sequence is CASSKVGTGVDEQFF. CDR3 in DNA: TGTGCCAGCAGTAAGGTCGGGACAGGGGTCGATGAGCAGTTCTTC.

The chain has TRBV11-2 and TRBJ1-1; D gene unclear. Per germline, CDR1 SGHAT and CDR2 FQNNGV. The length of the CDR3 is 13 residues. The V end was cut by 6 bases, the J end by 6 bases, with 14 bases between. CDR3 protein: CASRAVPGPEAFF. The CDR3 DNA sequence: TGTGCCAGCAGAGCCGTACCCGGGCCTGAAGCTTTCTTT.

The chain links TRBV11-2 to TRBJ2-1; tentatively, D is TRBD2 (5 bases). Trimming shortened V by 0 bases and J by 9 bases, and 15 bases separated the two germline ends. The germline gives CDR1 SGHAT, CDR2 FQNNGV. The CDR3 consists of 15 residues. CDR3 coding DNA: TGTGCCAGCAGCTTAGAACCCTTAAACGGACTTGAGCAGTTCTTC. Translating gives CASSLEPLNGLEQFF.

V is TRBV27 and J is TRBJ1-5; D call uncertain. Germline CDR1 is MNHEY and CDR2 is SMNVEV (reference sequence). The V gene lost 3 bases and the J gene lost 5 bases, with 11 bases spanning the gap. This CDR3 comprises 14 residues. Here the CDR3 reads CASSFSGPHQPQHF. CDR3 DNA: TGTGCCAGCAGTTTCTCCGGGCCTCATCAGCCCCAGCATTTT.

This clone was seen only a few times. The V call is TRBV5-1, the J call TRBJ2-2; possible D gene TRBD1, 6 bases. V was clipped by 0 bases and J by 6 bases, with 15 bases between them. The CDR3 is 16 amino acids. CDR1 is SGHRS, CDR2 YFSETQ, per germline. The CDR3: CASSLVYGTTAGELFF. The CDR3, as DNA: TGCGCCAGCAGCTTGGTTTACGGGACAACAGCCGGGGAGCTGTTTTTT.

The chain is built from TRBV21-1 and TRBJ2-3; TRBD2 reflects the table's D call only, with no check against the DNA. TRBV21-1 is a documented pseudogene. The CDR3 is 15 amino acids. CDR3 coding DNA: TGTGCCAGCAGCGCGCATTCAAAGGGGGGGGATACGCAGTATTTT. Its translation is CASSAHSKGGDTQYF.

CDR3 residues: CASSQDPGQSEKLFF. CDR3 nucleotide sequence: TGTGCCAGCAGCCAAGATCCCGGACAAAGTGAAAAACTGTTTTTT. The chain carries TRBV4-2 and TRBJ1-4; the D gene is possibly TRBD1 (5 bases). Germline V gene sequence: CDR1 LGHNA, CDR2 YNFKEQ. The CDR3 has 15 residues. Trimming took 0 bases from V and 7 from J, leaving 12 bases between them.